This TCR beta chain was retrieved from a study of immune evolution from preneoplasia to lung adenocarcinoma. The V end lost 0 bases, the J end lost 5 bases, and 10 bases lay between the germline ends. The CDR3 runs to 14 residues. CDR1 and CDR2 (germline): ENHRY, SYGVKD. Profiling relied on immunoSEQ multiplex PCR, and the TCRdb table lists in-frame clones only, not all of them. The sample has about 2,000 clones, more than 70% seen once. Specimen: FFPE minimally invasive lung adenocarcinoma tissue. V gene TRBV10-3 combines with J gene TRBJ2-5; D is unclear. The receptor comes from a person aged 55-80 years with lung adenocarcinoma. Here the CDR3 reads CAISESRGRETQYF. The CDR3 DNA is TGTGCCATCAGTGAGTCGAGAGGTAGGGAGACCCAGTACTTC.